The clone carrying this TCR beta chain was seen ten or more times. TCRdb processed the 5' RACE reads anew with MiXCR; each CDR3 protein has one entry. The data contain approximately 58,000 distinct CDR3 sequences, roughly 15% of them singletons. V gave up 6 bases and J gave up 10 bases; unmatched junction bases: 11. The CDR3 runs 14 residues. Germline assignment: CDR1 MNHEY and CDR2 SVGEGT. The sample belongs to a study of T cells of healthy individuals. V usage is TRBV6-2 or TRBV6-3 and J usage is TRBJ2-1; the match to TRBD1 covers 8 bases. The TCR comes from a human donor in good health. This chain's CDR3 is CASRKRTGIGEQFF. CDR3 nucleotides: TGTGCCAGCAGGAAGCGGACAGGGATCGGCGAGCAGTTCTTC.